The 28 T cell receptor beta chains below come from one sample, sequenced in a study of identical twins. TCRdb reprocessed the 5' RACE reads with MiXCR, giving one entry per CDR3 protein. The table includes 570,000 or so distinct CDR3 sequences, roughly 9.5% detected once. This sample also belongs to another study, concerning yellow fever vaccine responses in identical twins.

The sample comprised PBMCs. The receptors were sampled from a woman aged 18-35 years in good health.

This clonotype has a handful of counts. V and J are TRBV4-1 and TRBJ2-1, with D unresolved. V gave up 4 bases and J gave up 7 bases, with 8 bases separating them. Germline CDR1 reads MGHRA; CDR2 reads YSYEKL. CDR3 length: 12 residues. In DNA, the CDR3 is TGCGCCAGCAGCCCTTCTGCGAATGAGCAGTTCTTC. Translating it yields CASSPSANEQFF.

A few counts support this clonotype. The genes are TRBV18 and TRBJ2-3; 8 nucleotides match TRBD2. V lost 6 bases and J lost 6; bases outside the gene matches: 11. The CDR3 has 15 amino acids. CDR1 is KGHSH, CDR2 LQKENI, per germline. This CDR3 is CASSPPSASGDTQYF. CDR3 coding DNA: TGTGCCAGCTCTCCCCCTTCCGCTAGCGGGGATACGCAGTATTTT.

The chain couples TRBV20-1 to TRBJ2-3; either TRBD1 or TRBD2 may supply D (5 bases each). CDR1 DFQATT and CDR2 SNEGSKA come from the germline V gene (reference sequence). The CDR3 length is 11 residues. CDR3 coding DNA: TGCAGCCAGACATGGGGGGATACGCAGTATTTT. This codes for CSQTWGDTQYF.

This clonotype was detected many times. CDR3 DNA: TGTGCCAGCAGTACCAGGGACTGGGGCTCTGGAAACACCATATATTTT. It translates to CASSTRDWGSGNTIYF. The rearrangement uses TRBV12-3 or TRBV12-4 and TRBJ1-3; possibly TRBD1 for D (5 bases). The CDR3 runs to 16 residues. Between the trimmed V and J ends, which lost 5 bases and 0 bases, there was a span of 14 bases.

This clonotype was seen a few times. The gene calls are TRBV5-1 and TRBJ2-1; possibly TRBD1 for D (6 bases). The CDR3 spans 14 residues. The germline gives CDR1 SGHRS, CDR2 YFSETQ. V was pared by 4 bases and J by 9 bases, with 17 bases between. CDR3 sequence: CASSGVVWGPEQFF. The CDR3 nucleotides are TGCGCCAGCAGCGGGGTTGTCTGGGGGCCTGAGCAGTTCTTC.

The CDR3 loop reads CATRRAGVETDTQYF. CDR3 DNA: TGTGCCACTCGACGGGCGGGAGTGGAGACAGATACGCAGTATTTT. The gene calls are TRBV19 and TRBJ2-3; 7 bases are shared with TRBD2. The ends lost 10 bases at V and 3 bases at J; junction bases unmatched: 13. Germline CDR1 is LNHDA and CDR2 is SQIVND (reference sequence). The CDR3 runs to 15 residues.

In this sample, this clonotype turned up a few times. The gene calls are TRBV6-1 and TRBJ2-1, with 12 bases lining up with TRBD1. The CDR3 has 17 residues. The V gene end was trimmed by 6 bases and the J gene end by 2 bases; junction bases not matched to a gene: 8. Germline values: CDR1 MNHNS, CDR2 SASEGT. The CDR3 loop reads CASRAGTGGAAYNEQFF. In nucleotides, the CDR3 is TGTGCCAGCAGGGCCGGGACAGGGGGCGCCGCCTACAATGAGCAGTTCTTC.

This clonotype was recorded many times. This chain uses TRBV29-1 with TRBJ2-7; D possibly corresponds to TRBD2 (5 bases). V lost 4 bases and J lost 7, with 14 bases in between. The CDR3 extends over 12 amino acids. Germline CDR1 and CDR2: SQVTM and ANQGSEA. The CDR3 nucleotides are TGCAGCGTTGCCTCTGGGCCGGGAGAGCAGTACTTC. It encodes CSVASGPGEQYF.

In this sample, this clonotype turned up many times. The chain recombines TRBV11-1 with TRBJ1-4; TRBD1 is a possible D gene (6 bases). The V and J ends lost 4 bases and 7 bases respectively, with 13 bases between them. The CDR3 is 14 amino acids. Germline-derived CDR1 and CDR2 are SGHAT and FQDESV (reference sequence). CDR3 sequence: CASSSQGEGEKLFF. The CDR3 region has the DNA TGTGCCAGCAGCTCACAGGGAGAGGGTGAAAAACTGTTTTTT.

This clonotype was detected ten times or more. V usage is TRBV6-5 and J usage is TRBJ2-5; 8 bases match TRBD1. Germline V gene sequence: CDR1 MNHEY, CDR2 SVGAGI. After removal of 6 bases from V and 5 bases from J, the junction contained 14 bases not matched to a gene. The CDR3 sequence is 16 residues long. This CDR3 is CASSLLGQGLYETQYF. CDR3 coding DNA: TGTGCCAGCAGCTTACTAGGACAGGGATTATACGAGACCCAGTACTTC.

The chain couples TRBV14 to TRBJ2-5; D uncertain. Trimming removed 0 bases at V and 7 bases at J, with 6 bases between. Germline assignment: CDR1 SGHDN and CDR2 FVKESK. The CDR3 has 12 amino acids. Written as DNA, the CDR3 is TGTGCCAGCAGCCAAGATAAAGCGACCCAGTACTTC. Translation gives CASSQDKATQYF.

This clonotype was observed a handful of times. The CDR3 DNA is TGTGCCAGCAGAGACCCGGGGCCAAAGACCCAGTACTTC. It specifies CASRDPGPKTQYF. The V gene is TRBV2, the J gene TRBJ2-5; D may be TRBD1 or TRBD2 (5 bases each). This CDR3 spans 13 amino acids. Germline CDR1 SNHLY, CDR2 FYNNEI. V shed 6 bases and J shed 6 bases, with 14 bases lying between them.

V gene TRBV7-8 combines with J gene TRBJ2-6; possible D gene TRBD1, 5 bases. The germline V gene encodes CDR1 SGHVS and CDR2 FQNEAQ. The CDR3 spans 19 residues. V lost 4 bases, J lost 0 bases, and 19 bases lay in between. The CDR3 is CASSSSSGRASSGANVLTF. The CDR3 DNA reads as TGTGCCAGCAGCTCCTCCTCCGGCAGGGCCAGCTCTGGGGCCAACGTCCTGACTTTC.

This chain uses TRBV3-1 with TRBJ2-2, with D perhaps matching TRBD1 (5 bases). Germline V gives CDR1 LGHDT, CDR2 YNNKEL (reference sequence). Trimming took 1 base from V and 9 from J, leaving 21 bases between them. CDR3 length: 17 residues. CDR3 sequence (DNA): TGTGCCAGCAGCCAAGGGTTCGACAAAGGGGTCAAGTGGGAGCTGTTTTTT. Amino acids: CASSQGFDKGVKWELFF.

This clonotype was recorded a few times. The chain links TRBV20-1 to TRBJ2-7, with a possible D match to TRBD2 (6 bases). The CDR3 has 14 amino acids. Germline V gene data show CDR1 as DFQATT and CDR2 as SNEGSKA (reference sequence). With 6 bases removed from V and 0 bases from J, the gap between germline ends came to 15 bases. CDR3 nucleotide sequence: TGCAGTGCCCGGTCGGAGGGGCTCTCCTACGAGCAGTACTTC. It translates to CSARSEGLSYEQYF.

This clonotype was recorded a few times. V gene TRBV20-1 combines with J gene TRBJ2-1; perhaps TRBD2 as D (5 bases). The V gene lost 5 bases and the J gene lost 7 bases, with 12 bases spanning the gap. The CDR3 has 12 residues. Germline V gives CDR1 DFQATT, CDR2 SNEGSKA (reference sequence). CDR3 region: CSAAARVNEQFF. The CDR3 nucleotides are TGCAGTGCTGCGGCGAGGGTGAATGAGCAGTTCTTC.

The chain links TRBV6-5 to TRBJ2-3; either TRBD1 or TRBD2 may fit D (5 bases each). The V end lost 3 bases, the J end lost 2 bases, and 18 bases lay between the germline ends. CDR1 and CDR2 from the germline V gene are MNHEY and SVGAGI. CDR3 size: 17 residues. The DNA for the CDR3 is TGTGCCAGCAGTTATGGTTTCCGGGGCACACTCACAGATACGCAGTATTTT. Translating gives CASSYGFRGTLTDTQYF.

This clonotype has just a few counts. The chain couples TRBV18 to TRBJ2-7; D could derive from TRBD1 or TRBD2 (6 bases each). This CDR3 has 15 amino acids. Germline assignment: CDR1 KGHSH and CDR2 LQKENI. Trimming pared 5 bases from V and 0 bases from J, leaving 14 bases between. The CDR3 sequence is CASSSPGAGSYEQYF. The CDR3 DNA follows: TGTGCCAGCTCATCCCCGGGGGCGGGCTCCTACGAGCAGTACTTC.

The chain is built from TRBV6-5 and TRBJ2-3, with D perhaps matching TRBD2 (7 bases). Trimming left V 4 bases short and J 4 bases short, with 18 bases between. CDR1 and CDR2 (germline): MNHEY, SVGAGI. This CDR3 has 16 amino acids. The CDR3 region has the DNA TGTGCCAGCAGTTTCGGAGTGGCGGGGGCGGCAGATACGCAGTATTTT. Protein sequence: CASSFGVAGAADTQYF.

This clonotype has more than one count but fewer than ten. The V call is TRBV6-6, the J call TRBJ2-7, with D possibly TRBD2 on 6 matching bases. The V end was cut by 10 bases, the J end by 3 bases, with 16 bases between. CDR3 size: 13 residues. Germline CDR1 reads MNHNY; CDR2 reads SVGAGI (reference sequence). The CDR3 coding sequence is TGTGCCACCAATTGGGGGGTGAACTACGAGCAGTACTTC. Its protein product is CATNWGVNYEQYF.

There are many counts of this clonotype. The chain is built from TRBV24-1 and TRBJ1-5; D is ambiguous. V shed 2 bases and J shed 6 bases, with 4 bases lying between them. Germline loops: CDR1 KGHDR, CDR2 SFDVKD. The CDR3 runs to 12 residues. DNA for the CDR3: TGTGCCACCAGTGATTCGAGTCAGCCCCAGCATTTT. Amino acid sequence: CATSDSSQPQHF.

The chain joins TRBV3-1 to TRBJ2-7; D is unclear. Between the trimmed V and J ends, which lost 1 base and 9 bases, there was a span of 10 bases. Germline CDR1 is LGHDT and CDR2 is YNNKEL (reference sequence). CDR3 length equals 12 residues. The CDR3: CASSQGIHGQYF. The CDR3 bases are TGTGCCAGCAGCCAAGGAATTCACGGGCAGTACTTC.

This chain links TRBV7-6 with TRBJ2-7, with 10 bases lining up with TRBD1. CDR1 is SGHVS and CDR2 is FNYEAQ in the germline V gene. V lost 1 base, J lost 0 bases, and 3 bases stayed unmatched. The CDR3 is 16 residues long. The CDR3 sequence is CASSLGTGGPSYEQYF. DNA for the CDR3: TGTGCCAGCAGCTTAGGGACAGGGGGTCCCTCCTACGAGCAGTACTTC.

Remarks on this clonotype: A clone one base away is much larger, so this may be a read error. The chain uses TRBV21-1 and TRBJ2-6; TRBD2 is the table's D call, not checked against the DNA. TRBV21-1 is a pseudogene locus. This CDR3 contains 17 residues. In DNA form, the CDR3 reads TGTGCCAGCAGCAACTTGTGGAGGGAGGTGGGGGCCAACGTCCTGACTTTC. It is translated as CASSNLWREVGANVLTF.

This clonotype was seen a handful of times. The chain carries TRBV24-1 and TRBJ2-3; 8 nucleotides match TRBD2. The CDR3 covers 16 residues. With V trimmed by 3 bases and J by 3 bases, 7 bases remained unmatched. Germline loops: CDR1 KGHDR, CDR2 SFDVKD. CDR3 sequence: CATSDRVAGSTDTQYF. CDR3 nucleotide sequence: TGTGCCACCAGTGATAGGGTAGCGGGATCAACAGATACGCAGTATTTT.

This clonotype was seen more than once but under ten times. The CDR3 coding sequence is TGCAGTGCGGAGTGGTACGGTCTGGAGACCCAGTACTTC. The encoded protein is CSAEWYGLETQYF. V usage is TRBV20-1 and J usage is TRBJ2-5; no reliable D call. Per germline, CDR1 DFQATT and CDR2 SNEGSKA (reference sequence). CDR3 length: 13 residues. The V and J ends lost 6 bases and 5 bases respectively, with 16 bases between them.

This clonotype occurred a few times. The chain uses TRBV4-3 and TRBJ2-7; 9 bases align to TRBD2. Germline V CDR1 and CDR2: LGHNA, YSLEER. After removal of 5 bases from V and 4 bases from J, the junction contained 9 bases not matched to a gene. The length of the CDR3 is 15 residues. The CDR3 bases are TGCGCCAGCAGCGAGGAGGTAGCGGGGGCATACGAGCAGTACTTC. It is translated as CASSEEVAGAYEQYF.

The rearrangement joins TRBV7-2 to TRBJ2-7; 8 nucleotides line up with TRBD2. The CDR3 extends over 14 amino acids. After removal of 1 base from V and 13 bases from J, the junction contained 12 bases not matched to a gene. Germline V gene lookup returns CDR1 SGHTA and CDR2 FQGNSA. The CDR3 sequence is CASSLDTASGRGYF. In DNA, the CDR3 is TGTGCCAGCAGCTTAGACACGGCTAGCGGGCGAGGTTACTTC.